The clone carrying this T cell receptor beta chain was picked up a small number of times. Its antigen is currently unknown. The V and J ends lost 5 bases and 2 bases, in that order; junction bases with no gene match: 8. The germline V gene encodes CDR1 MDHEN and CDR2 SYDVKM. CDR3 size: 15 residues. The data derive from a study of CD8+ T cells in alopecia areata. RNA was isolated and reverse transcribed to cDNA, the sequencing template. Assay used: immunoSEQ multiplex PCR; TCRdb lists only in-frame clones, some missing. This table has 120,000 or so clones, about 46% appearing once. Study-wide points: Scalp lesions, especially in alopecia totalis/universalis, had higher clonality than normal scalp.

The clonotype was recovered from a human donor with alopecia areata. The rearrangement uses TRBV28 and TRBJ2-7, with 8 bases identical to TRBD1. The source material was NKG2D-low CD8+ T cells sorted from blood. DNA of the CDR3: TGTGCCAGCAGTCCCTTGGACAGGGAGACCTACGAGCAGTACTTC. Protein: CASSPLDRETYEQYF.